This T cell receptor (beta chain) emerged from a study of blood T cell repertoires in COVID-19. Background on the study: Acute and convalescent COVID-19 specimens originated in the United States, Italy and Spain. The cDNA or gDNA used as material had been derived from T cells, B-cell-depleted T cells, or PBMCs.

Study processing details: Estimation of nucleated cell counts was performed using reference gene primer amplification. Some clones are missing from TCRdb's copy, which holds only in-frame ones; the method was immunoSEQ multiplex PCR. The V and J calls and clone size are taken from that table; D and trimming were inferred from the DNA. Among some 16,000 clones listed, around 85% were seen once. This clonotype was obtained from a man aged 65-85 years in a cohort sampled during active COVID-19. Material for sequencing was peripheral blood.

The CDR3 here is CASSQGAGLPTDTQYF. The CDR3, as DNA: TGCGCCAGCAGCCAAGGGGCAGGGTTGCCGACAGATACGCAGTATTTT. This chain joins TRBV4-1 and TRBJ2-3, with TRBD1 as a possible D gene (5 bases). V was clipped by 1 base and J by 3 bases, with 14 bases between them. The germline CDR1 and CDR2 sequences are MGHRA and YSYEKL. This CDR3 is 16 amino acids long.